This TCR beta chain emerged from a study of response to subunit inactivated influenza vaccine. Regarding the study as a whole: The study's authors posited that every seasonal influenza vaccination enlists few new T cells.

TCRdb itself ran the RT-PCR reads through MiXCR, one entry per CDR3 protein. The table has approximately 290,000 distinct CDR3 sequences, approximately 23% seen once; the top ten hold around a tenth. This clonotype was seen a handful of times. What it binds is not known. V gave up 8 bases and J gave up 3 bases; unmatched junction bases: 4. CDR1 and CDR2 (germline): DFQATT, SNEGSKA (reference sequence). The CDR3 sequence is 12 residues long. This sample comprised PBMCs from blood, obtained less than 22 months after vaccination. The V gene is TRBV20-1, the J gene TRBJ2-7, with 10 positions matching TRBD2. This clonotype was obtained from a man between 50 and 75 years old who received an inactivated influenza vaccine. The CDR3 bases are TGCAGTTCTTTAGCGGGAGGCTACGAGCAGTACTTC. This gives the protein CSSLAGGYEQYF.